The rows below give T cell receptor beta chains drawn from one sample of a study of T cells in Graves' hyperthyroidism and ophthalmopathy. TCRdb re-called the multiplex PCR reads with MiXCR, one entry per CDR3 protein. This sample has around 600,000 distinct CDR3 sequences, with 14% found just once. The source material was blood. These receptors came from a woman between 18 and 29 years old with Graves' ophthalmopathy. The CDR3 runs from the conserved cysteine through the conserved F or W. The D gene is left open where the match is weak. Not every row has a clone size; where given, it reads once, few, many or a size class.

v_gene,d_gene,j_gene,abundance,CDR3nt,CDR3aa
TRBV7-2,NA,TRBJ1-6,NA,TGTGCCAGCAGCTTATTGGAGAGGGGTAATTCACCCCTCCACTTT,CASSLLERGNSPLHF
TRBV20-1,TRBD1,TRBJ2-3,many,TGCAGTGCTAGACCCGGGACAGGACTAACAGATACGCAGTATTTT,CSARPGTGLTDTQYF
TRBV28,NA,TRBJ1-2,many,TGTGCCAGCCGGCAGGGCAGACATATGGGGATAGGCTACACCTTC,CASRQGRHMGIGYTF
TRBV12-3/TRBV12-4,NA,TRBJ2-1,NA,TGTGCCAGCAGCTATACCACGAACGGCAATGAGCAGTTCTTC,CASSYTTNGNEQFF
TRBV7-9,TRBD1,TRBJ1-6,NA,TGTGCCAGCAGCTTTGGGACAGGGCAATCACCCCTCCACTTT,CASSFGTGQSPLHF
TRBV14,NA,TRBJ2-7,NA,TGTGCCAGCAGCCAAAACGGGGACTCCTACGAGCAGTACTTC,CASSQNGDSYEQYF
TRBV6-2/TRBV6-3,TRBD1,TRBJ2-7,many,TGTGCCAGCAGTTACCGGACAGGGAAGGCGAACGAGCAGTACTTC,CASSYRTGKANEQYF
TRBV5-1,NA,TRBJ2-1,many,TGCGCCAGCAGCCCCCGGGGTGAACACAATGAGCAGTTCTTC,CASSPRGEHNEQFF
TRBV4-2,TRBD2,TRBJ2-2,few,TGTGCCAGCAGTGCCCAAGCGGGAGGGTCGTGGAACACCGGGGAGCTGTTTTTT,CASSAQAGGSWNTGELFF
TRBV24-1,NA,TRBJ1-2,many,TGTGCCACCAGTGATTTCTCTGGCTACACCTTC,CATSDFSGYTF
TRBV20-1,TRBD2,TRBJ2-1,many,TGCAGTGCTAGTTTTGCGGGAGGCGGTCATGAGCAGTTCTTC,CSASFAGGGHEQFF
TRBV7-9,TRBD1,TRBJ1-1,NA,TGTGCCAGCAGCTTAGAGCCCGGACAGGGGGCGCGCACTGAAGCTTTCTTT,CASSLEPGQGARTEAFF
TRBV12-3/TRBV12-4,TRBD2,TRBJ2-3,NA,TGTGCCAGCAGTTTAGGGGGGACTATTGCAGATACGCAGTATTTT,CASSLGGTIADTQYF
TRBV28,TRBD1,TRBJ1-2,many,TGTGCCAGCAGCTCCACGACGACAGGGTTAGGCTACACCTTC,CASSSTTTGLGYTF
TRBV24-1,TRBD1,TRBJ1-2,NA,TGTGCCACCAGTGGGGACAGAGACTATGGCTACACCTTC,CATSGDRDYGYTF
TRBV7-6,NA,TRBJ2-6,NA,TGTGCCAGCAGCTTCTCCAGCCCTGGGGCCAACGTCCTGACTTTC,CASSFSSPGANVLTF
TRBV6-5,TRBD1,TRBJ1-2,many,TGTGCCAGCAGATCCGGACAGGCAAACTATGGCTACACCTTC,CASRSGQANYGYTF
TRBV19,NA,TRBJ2-1,NA,TGTGCCAGTAGCGCCCGGGACGGCAGCTCCTACAATGAGCAGTTCTTC,CASSARDGSSYNEQFF
TRBV12-3/TRBV12-4,NA,TRBJ2-1,many,TGTGCCAGCAGTTTCTCATGGGGCCACAATGAGCAGTTCTTC,CASSFSWGHNEQFF
TRBV3-1,TRBD1,TRBJ2-4,NA,TGTGCCAGCAGCCAAGGGACAGGCACATTAGCCAAAAACATTCAGTACTTC,CASSQGTGTLAKNIQYF
TRBV28,NA,TRBJ2-5,many,TGTGCGACGGACAACCCGGGCGAGACCCAGTACTTC,CATDNPGETQYF
TRBV29-1,TRBD2,TRBJ2-3,NA,TGCAGCGTGGCCGGGACAGGGGGGACTAGCGGGATCACAGATACGCAGTATTTT,CSVAGTGGTSGITDTQYF
TRBV11-2,TRBD1,TRBJ2-5,many,TGTGCCAGCAGCCAGGGACAGGGAGAAGAGACCCAGTACTTC,CASSQGQGEETQYF
TRBV9,NA,TRBJ2-1,NA,TGTGCCAGCAGCGTTGGGGGCGCCTGGGGGCATGAGCAGTTCTTC,CASSVGGAWGHEQFF
TRBV4-1,TRBD1,TRBJ1-4,many,TGCGCCAGCAGCCAACTGAGGGACAGCAATAATGAAAAACTGTTTTTT,CASSQLRDSNNEKLFF
TRBV28,TRBD2,TRBJ2-7,many,TGTGCCAGCAGAGGGCGGGAGAAAAGGTACGAGCAGTACTTC,CASRGREKRYEQYF
TRBV7-9,NA,TRBJ2-1,many,TGTGCCAGCAGCTTAACTATGGGGGATGAGCAGTTCTTC,CASSLTMGDEQFF
TRBV9,NA,TRBJ2-2,many,TGTGCCAGCACCTACACCGGGGAGCTGTTTTTT,CASTYTGELFF
TRBV4-2,NA,TRBJ2-1,many,TGTGCCAGCAGCCAAGATCCCGGCGGAGGCGATGAGCAGTTCTTC,CASSQDPGGGDEQFF